The 5 T cell receptor beta chains listed next were all sequenced from one sample in a study of T cell changes during pregnancy in multiple sclerosis. Using immunoSEQ multiplex PCR, the repertoire was profiled, and TCRdb retains in-frame clones only, with some absent. This sample has tens of thousands of clones, with about nine tenths found just once. Sequencing was performed on CD4+ T cells from peripheral blood mononuclear cells, taken before pregnancy. All receptors derive from a female donor with multiple sclerosis, enrolled in a pregnancy study.

The chain combines TRBV21-1 with TRBJ2-3; TRBD2 is the table's D call, not checked against the DNA. TRBV21-1 is labeled a pseudogene. The CDR3 is 17 residues long. The CDR3 loop is CASSKGLAGYSTDTQYF. The CDR3, as DNA: TGTGCCAGCAGCAAGGGACTAGCGGGATATTCCACAGATACGCAGTATTTT.

J is TRBJ2-1 and V is TRBV19; perhaps TRBD2 as D (6 bases). From germline, CDR1 is LNHDA and CDR2 SQIVND (reference sequence). CDR3 length: 15 amino acids. With 2 bases removed from V and 10 bases from J, the gap between germline ends came to 18 bases. CDR3 sequence reads: CASSIRGLGGWEQFF. In DNA, the CDR3 is TGTGCCAGTAGTATAAGGGGACTGGGCGGGTGGGAGCAGTTCTTC.

The rearrangement uses TRBV7-9 and TRBJ2-2, with TRBD2 matching 9 bases. The CDR3 spans 18 residues. Germline CDR1 is SEHNR and CDR2 is FQNEAQ (reference sequence). V was pared by 1 base and J by 0 bases, with 6 bases of the junction left unmatched. As DNA, the CDR3 is TGTGCCAGCAGCTTAGGGTTCGGCGGGAGGGCGAACACCGGGGAGCTGTTTTTT. This translates into CASSLGFGGRANTGELFF. The full variable domain, with the rest looked up from reference TRBV7-9 and TRBJ2-2, is DTGVSQNPRHKITKRGQNVTFRCDPISEHNRLYWYRQTLGQGPEFLTYFQNEAQLEKSRLLSDRFSAERPKGSFSTLEIQRTEQGDSAMYLCASSLGFGGRANTGELFFGEGSRLTVL.

The chain recombines TRBV7-2 with TRBJ2-3; 9 bases align to TRBD2. Germline values: CDR1 SGHTA, CDR2 FQGNSA. With V trimmed by 2 bases and J by 2 bases, 5 bases remained unmatched. The CDR3 has 16 residues. The CDR3 coding sequence is TGTGCCAGCAGCTTACCAGCGGGAGGTCCCACAGATACGCAGTATTTT. As protein: CASSLPAGGPTDTQYF.

This clone was found once. This chain links TRBV11-3 with TRBJ2-2, with D perhaps matching TRBD1 (5 bases). This CDR3 has 15 residues. V dropped 7 bases and J dropped 2 bases, with 14 bases sitting between them. Germline CDR1 SGHNT, CDR2 YENEEA. CDR3 nucleotides: TGTGCCAGCACACCCGACAGCACCAACACCGGGGAGCTGTTTTTT. It yields the protein CASTPDSTNTGELFF.